Below are 15 T cell receptor beta chains sequenced from a single sample in a study of control samples from healthy donors and cancer patients. Here immunoSEQ multiplex PCR was the method, and the copy in TCRdb shows in-frame clones only, minus some. The sample consists of about 75,000 clones, 90% to 95% of them appearing once. The specimen was blood. The receptors here all came from a middle-aged woman in good health.

This chain uses TRBV10-3 with TRBJ2-7; D not certain. Trimming removed 3 bases from V and 2 bases from J, with 11 bases in between. The CDR3 sequence is 14 residues long. The germline V gene has CDR1 ENHRY and CDR2 SYGVKD. The CDR3 loop is CAISDRAATYEQYF. The CDR3 DNA reads TGTGCCATCAGTGACCGTGCGGCGACCTACGAGCAGTACTTC.

The chain is built from TRBV9 and TRBJ1-2; D is perhaps TRBD1 (5 bases). The length of the CDR3 is 14 residues. Germline-derived CDR1 and CDR2 are SGDLS and YYNGEE. V lost 4 bases to trimming and J lost 5 bases, with 15 bases between them. CDR3 protein: CASSTAGTLYGYTF. The CDR3 nucleotides are TGTGCCAGCAGCACTGCCGGGACTCTATATGGCTACACCTTC.

CDR3 protein: CSLPGEDGYTF. CDR3 coding DNA: TGCAGCCTACCAGGGGAAGATGGCTACACCTTC. The chain recombines TRBV20-1 with TRBJ1-2, with D possibly TRBD1 on 6 matching bases. The germline gives CDR1 DFQATT, CDR2 SNEGSKA (reference sequence). CDR3 length: 11 residues.

This chain links TRBV19 with TRBJ2-4; no clear D. This CDR3 has 17 amino acids. Trimming stripped 2 bases from V and 1 base from J, with 15 bases between. The V gene's germline CDR1 is LNHDA and CDR2 SQIVND (reference sequence). The CDR3 DNA reads as TGTGCCAGTAGTATAAGGCCTAGATTTTTGGCCAAAAACATTCAGTACTTC. This codes for CASSIRPRFLAKNIQYF.

This clone was detected only once. The chain couples TRBV5-1 to TRBJ2-5; possible D gene TRBD1, 5 bases. The V end was cut by 4 bases, the J end by 1 base, with 11 bases between. Germline CDR1 reads SGHRS; CDR2 reads YFSETQ. The CDR3 extends over 14 amino acids. The CDR3 here is CASSNRLSQETQYF. As DNA, the CDR3 is TGCGCCAGCAGCAACAGGCTCTCCCAAGAGACCCAGTACTTC.

The chain is built from TRBV2 and TRBJ2-5; D unclear. The CDR3 is 13 amino acids. V was clipped by 2 bases and J by 2 bases, with 6 bases between them. Germline loops: CDR1 SNHLY, CDR2 FYNNEI. CDR3 nucleotide sequence: TGTGCCAGCAGTGAACACATACAAGAGACCCAGTACTTC. Its translation: CASSEHIQETQYF.

The rearrangement joins TRBV9 to TRBJ2-1, with 11 bases identical to TRBD2. Germline CDR1 and CDR2: SGDLS and YYNGEE. There are 16 residues in the CDR3. V gave up 4 bases and J gave up 4 bases; unmatched junction bases: 7. CDR3 DNA sequence: TGTGCCAGCAGCCCACGACTAGCGGGAAGGTACAATGAGCAGTTCTTC. Encoded protein: CASSPRLAGRYNEQFF.

The CDR3 DNA sequence: TGTGCCATCAGCCCCGCGGGTCGGAGGCCTGAAGCTTTCTTT. It specifies CAISPAGRRPEAFF. The J gene is TRBJ1-1, the V gene TRBV10-3; unclear D gene. CDR1 and CDR2 (germline): ENHRY, SYGVKD. V was trimmed by 6 bases and J by 6 bases, leaving 17 bases between them. The CDR3 is made up of 14 amino acids.

The chain combines TRBV5-4 with TRBJ2-7; TRBD2 is a possible D gene (5 bases). Germline values: CDR1 SGHNT, CDR2 YYREEE (reference sequence). The V and J ends lost 3 bases and 5 bases respectively, with 15 bases between them. The CDR3 length is 14 residues. The CDR3 is CASSSPTSDHEQYF. CDR3 nucleotide sequence: TGTGCCAGCAGCTCACCCACTAGTGACCACGAGCAGTACTTC.

This clone was counted a single time. This sequence joins TRBV6-1 and TRBJ2-1, with TRBD2 as a possible D gene (5 bases). The V gene's germline CDR1 is MNHNS and CDR2 SASEGT. V was trimmed by 2 bases and J by 4 bases, leaving 12 bases between them. The CDR3 has 15 residues. CDR3 nucleotides: TGTGCCAGCAGTGAACCCAGCGGAGTATACAATGAGCAGTTCTTC. This encodes CASSEPSGVYNEQFF.

The chain couples TRBV12-3 or TRBV12-4 to TRBJ2-7, with D perhaps TRBD1 (6 bases). The germline V and J ends were trimmed by 5 bases and 2 bases, with 10 bases remaining between them. The length of the CDR3 is 13 residues. The CDR3 region is CASSRTAPYEQYF. The CDR3 DNA is TGTGCCAGCAGTCGGACAGCTCCCTACGAGCAGTACTTC.

Turning to this clone: One end of the junction varies from germline; a read error may be responsible. The chain links TRBV5-1 to TRBJ1-1; D is ambiguous. The CDR3 has 15 residues. The germline V gene encodes CDR1 SGHRS and CDR2 YFSETQ. The CDR3 DNA follows: TGCGCCAGCAGTTTGGAGGACGGAGGTAACACTGAAGCTTTCTTT. Amino acid sequence: CASSLEDGGNTEAFF.

This clone was picked up one time. The chain has TRBV28 and TRBJ1-2; TRBD1 aligns across 7 bases. CDR1 and CDR2 (germline): MDHEN, SYDVKM. The length of the CDR3 is 16 residues. V trimming: 3 bases; J trimming: 5 bases; junction bases outside the gene matches: 12. CDR3 sequence: CASSLGTGEGPYGYTF. Written as DNA, the CDR3 is TGTGCCAGCAGTTTGGGCACAGGGGAAGGCCCTTATGGCTACACCTTC.

V gene TRBV7-9 combines with J gene TRBJ2-1; D tentatively reads TRBD1 or TRBD2 (5 bases each). Per the germline V gene, CDR1 is SEHNR and CDR2 is FQNEAQ (reference sequence). V lost 5 bases and J 9 bases, leaving 17 bases between the germline ends. The CDR3 covers 14 residues. The CDR3 loop is CASSPGTNFGEQFF. The CDR3 DNA is TGTGCCAGCAGCCCCGGGACCAACTTTGGTGAGCAGTTCTTC.

The CDR3, as DNA: TGTGCCAGCAGTTGGCGACCGGACACCATATATTTT. Translation gives CASSWRPDTIYF. V usage is TRBV6-2 or TRBV6-3 and J usage is TRBJ1-3; D not certain. CDR3 length: 12 amino acids. Germline loops: CDR1 MNHEY, CDR2 SVGEGT. V was trimmed by 4 bases and J by 8 bases, leaving 9 bases between them.